Listed below are T cell receptor beta chains from one sample, sequenced in a study of blood T cell repertoires in COVID-19. TCRdb's copy holds only in-frame clones and misses some; the assay was immunoSEQ multiplex PCR. The sample consists of tens of thousands of clones, approximately 83% of them appearing once. The sequenced material came from peripheral blood. The receptors shown here come from a woman older than 75 with COVID-19, enrolled during active disease. Each CDR3 is given with its conserved first and last residue. D genes are given only for firm matches. Clone size is shown for a subset of rows, as once, few, many or a class of expanded clone.

j_call	clone_size	d_call	v_call	cdr3_nt	cdr3_aa
TRBJ2-2	-	-	TRBV4-3	TGCGCCAGCAGCCAAAGGCGGGGTACCGGGGAGCTGTTTTTT	CASSQRRGTGELFF
TRBJ2-2	-	TRBD2	TRBV5-4	TGTGCCAGCAGCACCACGACTAGCGGGAGGAACACCGGGGAGCTGTTTTTT	CASSTTTSGRNTGELFF
TRBJ1-6	-	-	TRBV14	TGTGCCAGCAGGGAGAATTATAATTCACCCCTCCACTTT	CASRENYNSPLHF
TRBJ2-1	-	TRBD2	TRBV24-1	TGTGCCACCAGTGATTTTAGCGGGAGTAGTATCGATGAGCAGTTCTTC	CATSDFSGSSIDEQFF
TRBJ2-7	-	TRBD2	TRBV9	TGTGCCAGCAGCCCCATGGGGACTAGCGGTACCTACGAGCAGTACTTC	CASSPMGTSGTYEQYF
TRBJ2-3	-	TRBD2	TRBV5-4	TGTGCCAGCAGCTCCGGGACTAGCGGCCCCTCACCCACAGATACGCAGTATTTT	CASSSGTSGPSPTDTQYF
TRBJ2-2	few	-	TRBV3-1/TRBV3-2	TGTGCCAGCAGCCAACTGAGAACCGGGGAGCTGTTTTTT	CASSQLRTGELFF
TRBJ1-3	-	-	TRBV12-3/TRBV12-4	TGTGCCAGCCTGGACAACTCTGGAAACACCATATATTTT	CASLDNSGNTIYF
TRBJ2-5	once	TRBD1	TRBV11-1	TGTGCCAGCAGCACAGGGGTCGCAGAGACCCAGTACTTC	CASSTGVAETQYF
TRBJ1-2	-	-	TRBV28	TGTGCCAGCAGTTTAGGTCGTCCGGACAGCCGGGGCTACACCTTC	CASSLGRPDSRGYTF
TRBJ1-2	-	-	TRBV14	TGTGCCAGCAGCCAACAGGGTGTACGGTACTATGGCTACACCTTC	CASSQQGVRYYGYTF
TRBJ1-5	few	-	TRBV28	TGTGCCAGCAGAAGGGAGGCGGGGGTTCTTTCCCAGCATTTT	CASRREAGVLSQHF
TRBJ1-2	-	TRBD1	TRBV5-1	TGCGCCAGCAGCAGGACAGGGGGGCAAGTCAACTATGGCTACACCTTC	CASSRTGGQVNYGYTF
TRBJ2-7	few	-	TRBV9	TGTGCCAGCAGCGTTCGTGCCGGGACAAACTCCTACGAGCAGTACTTC	CASSVRAGTNSYEQYF
TRBJ1-1	-	-	TRBV6-5	TGTGCCAGCAGGGGTACGGACGGGGGCACTGAAGCTTTCTTT	CASRGTDGGTEAFF
TRBJ2-3	-	-	TRBV9	TGTGCAATAGTTGGGGGGTCCACAGATACGCAGTATTTT	CAIVGGSTDTQYF
TRBJ2-7	-	TRBD2	TRBV2	TGTGCCAGCAGTCCCCGGGACTATAACTCCTACGAGCAGTACTTC	CASSPRDYNSYEQYF
TRBJ2-7	-	TRBD2	TRBV28	TGTGCCAGCAGGACGACCGGGACTAGCGGGAGTGCTACCTACGAGCAGTACTTC	CASRTTGTSGSATYEQYF
TRBJ2-7	-	-	TRBV18	TGTGCCAGCTCAGAACTAGAGGACTACGAGCAGTACTTC	CASSELEDYEQYF
TRBJ2-5	-	TRBD2	TRBV5-4	TGTGCCAGCAGCATCGAGGCGGGGGGACCAGGGGCCCAGTACTTC	CASSIEAGGPGAQYF
TRBJ1-2	-	-	TRBV7-8	TGTGCCAGCAGCCCACCAGCGAGCTACACCTTC	CASSPPASYTF
TRBJ2-5	-	-	TRBV14	TGTGCCAGCAGCCAAGCTGAGACCCAGTACTTC	CASSQAETQYF
TRBJ2-3	-	TRBD2	TRBV18	TGTGCCAGCTCGGCTAGGACTAGCGGGAGAGCAGATACGCAGTATTTT	CASSARTSGRADTQYF
TRBJ2-6	-	TRBD1	TRBV5-1	TGCGCCAGCAGCTTCAGGGGACAGCCCACCTCTGGGGCCAACGTCCTGACTTTC	CASSFRGQPTSGANVLTF
TRBJ2-6	once	TRBD1	TRBV10-3	TGTGCCATCAGTGACAGCCTGGGGACAGGAAGCAACGTCCTGACTTTC	CAISDSLGTGSNVLTF
TRBJ2-3	-	TRBD2	TRBV28	TGTGCCAGCAGTCGAGCGGGGAGGACAGATACGCAGTATTTT	CASSRAGRTDTQYF